A single sample is the source of the 13 T cell receptor beta chains below, sequenced in a study of response to subunit inactivated influenza vaccine. TCRdb itself ran the RT-PCR reads through MiXCR, one entry per CDR3 protein. The repertoire holds 800,000 to 1,000,000 distinct CDR3 sequences, with over 20% as singletons. Sequencing was performed on PBMCs from blood, taken less than 6 days after vaccination. Every receptor here comes from a man over 45 who received an inactivated influenza vaccine.

In regard to this clonotype: A single base separates this from a much larger clone, so it may be a read error. V gene TRBV29-1 combines with J gene TRBJ2-1, with TRBD2 matching 9 bases. CDR1 and CDR2 (germline): SQVTM, ANQGSEA. V shed 7 bases and J 8 bases; nucleotides not matched to a gene: 18. The CDR3 spans 16 residues. CDR3 region: CSARTSVRVYYHEQFF. As DNA, the CDR3 is TGCAGCGCACGGACTAGCGTGAGGGTTTATTATCATGAGCAGTTCTTC.

The chain is built from TRBV12-3 or TRBV12-4 and TRBJ2-7, with 9 bases fitting TRBD1. The ends lost 5 bases at V and 7 bases at J; junction bases unmatched: 9. The CDR3 runs to 14 residues. CDR3 coding DNA: TGTGCCAGCAGTACCCGACAGGGGGTGGGGGAGCAGTACTTC. Translation: CASSTRQGVGEQYF.

This clonotype was observed a few times. The rearrangement links TRBV20-1 to TRBJ2-3, with no clear D. V was clipped by 5 bases and J by 2 bases, with 8 bases between them. CDR1 is DFQATT, CDR2 SNEGSKA, per germline (reference sequence). CDR3 length: 12 residues. The CDR3 DNA sequence: TGCAGTGCTGGTGGGGTCACAGATACGCAGTATTTT. This sequence encodes CSAGGVTDTQYF.

The chain employs TRBV20-1 and TRBJ2-4; D remains unclear. Germline V lookup: CDR1 DFQATT, CDR2 SNEGSKA (reference sequence). V was trimmed by 3 bases and J by 5 bases, leaving 11 bases between them. The CDR3 runs to 13 residues. CDR3 sequence: CSARRWPENIQYF. The CDR3 DNA follows: TGCAGTGCTAGGAGGTGGCCGGAAAACATTCAGTACTTC.

Only a few counts were recorded for this clonotype. CDR3 residues: CASRRQGPTEAFF. Here the CDR3 DNA reads TGTGCCAGCAGACGACAGGGGCCCACTGAAGCTTTCTTT. The chain is built from TRBV6-6 and TRBJ1-1, with 8 bases lining up with TRBD1. V lost 6 bases, J lost 4 bases, and 4 bases stayed unmatched. The germline V gene encodes CDR1 MNHNY and CDR2 SVGAGI (reference sequence). CDR3 length equals 13 residues.

The chain couples TRBV12-3 or TRBV12-4 to TRBJ1-2; the D is unclear. The length of the CDR3 is 14 residues. The V and J ends lost 2 bases and 8 bases respectively, with 15 bases between them. The CDR3 here is CASSLTSPREGYTF. Written as DNA, the CDR3 is TGTGCCAGCAGTTTAACTTCCCCTAGGGAAGGCTACACCTTC.

The genes are TRBV15 and TRBJ1-2; no clear D gene. Germline CDR1 is LNHNV and CDR2 is YYDKDF (reference sequence). V lost 6 bases and J 3 bases, leaving 5 bases between the germline ends. The CDR3 is made up of 11 amino acids. The CDR3: CATRDYYGYTF. CDR3 in DNA: TGTGCCACCAGGGATTACTATGGCTACACCTTC.

This sequence joins TRBV7-2 and TRBJ2-3; no firm D call. Trimming removed 2 bases from V and 4 bases from J, with 10 bases in between. Germline assignment: CDR1 SGHTA and CDR2 FQGNSA. This CDR3 spans 14 amino acids. CDR3 DNA sequence: TGTGCCAGCAGCTTATTCAGGCTCCCAGATACGCAGTATTTT. This codes for CASSLFRLPDTQYF.

This clonotype was found a few times. CDR3 sequence reads: CSAESGTELETQYF. Written as DNA, the CDR3 is TGCAGTGCAGAATCCGGGACAGAGTTGGAGACCCAGTACTTC. This sequence joins TRBV20-1 and TRBJ2-5, with 7 bases fitting TRBD1. This CDR3 spans 14 amino acids. Losses at the gene ends were 6 bases for V and 5 bases for J; bases not matched to a gene: 12. Germline V gene data show CDR1 as DFQATT and CDR2 as SNEGSKA (reference sequence).

The V gene is TRBV2, the J gene TRBJ1-4, with D unclear. CDR3 length: 13 residues. Per the germline V gene, CDR1 is SNHLY and CDR2 is FYNNEI. The V end lost 8 bases, the J end lost 3 bases, and 10 bases lay between the germline ends. The CDR3 protein is CASRGQANEKLFF. Here the CDR3 DNA reads TGTGCCAGCCGCGGGCAGGCTAATGAAAAACTGTTTTTT.

The chain is built from TRBV20-1 and TRBJ2-3; D assignment may be TRBD1 or TRBD2 (6 bases each). The ends were cut back, 6 bases at V and 4 bases at J, with 20 bases in the middle. Germline CDR1 reads DFQATT; CDR2 reads SNEGSKA (reference sequence). The CDR3 length is 15 residues. In DNA, the CDR3 is TGCAGTGCAATGGGGGCGGGGCTGGGGCCAGATACGCAGTATTTT. Its translation: CSAMGAGLGPDTQYF.

J is TRBJ2-1 and V is TRBV6-2 or TRBV6-3, with 15 bases fitting TRBD2. CDR1 is MNHEY and CDR2 is SVGEGT in the germline V gene. CDR3 length: 19 residues. J lost 6 bases, V lost 5 bases, and 14 bases had no gene match. CDR3 in amino acids: CASSPTPGLAGGRGNEQFF. CDR3 bases: TGTGCCAGCAGTCCCACCCCGGGACTAGCGGGAGGTAGGGGCAATGAGCAGTTCTTC.

The chain joins TRBV7-2 to TRBJ1-4; no firm D call. V dropped 6 bases and J dropped 8 bases, with 13 bases sitting between them. Germline V gene data show CDR1 as SGHTA and CDR2 as FQGNSA. The CDR3 consists of 13 residues. The CDR3 protein is CASSWGRREKLFF. CDR3 DNA: TGTGCCAGCAGTTGGGGTCGTAGAGAAAAACTGTTTTTT.